This T cell receptor beta chain was captured in a study of T-cell memory formation after mild COVID-19. Across the study: Clusters were largely donor specific.

cDNA libraries for TCR alpha and TCR beta, carrying sample barcodes and UMIs, came from 5'RACE with constant-segment primers. Using its own MiXCR run on the 5' RACE reads, TCRdb lists one record per CDR3 protein. The sample has around 250,000 distinct CDR3 sequences; about 17% are singletons. To note about this clonotype: What it recognizes is unknown.

General study points: That cross-reactive memory joined was suggested by some responding clones appearing in pre-infection memory. Second-wave clones that peaked on day 37 lacked confirmed SARS-CoV-2 specificity.

After removal of 4 bases from V and 4 bases from J, the junction contained 5 bases not matched to a gene. CDR1 is DFQATT, CDR2 SNEGSKA, per germline (reference sequence). The CDR3 runs to 13 residues. This receptor was obtained from a man between 18 and 35 years old who had mild COVID-19 (a few samples of this study predate the infection). Cell type and time point are not known. This chain uses TRBV20-1 with TRBJ1-1, with TRBD1 identical over 8 bases. What was sequenced was PBMCs or a T cell subset sorted from them (not recorded which). The CDR3 region has the DNA TGCAGTGCTAAAACAGGGGGGGGCACTGAAGCTTTCTTT. It specifies CSAKTGGGTEAFF.